This T cell receptor beta chain emerged from a study of CD8+CD57+ T cells in acquired aplastic anemia. As for the study in general: The mean DNA yield obtained from sorted CD4+ and CD8+ cells came to roughly 3.4 ug. Study observations and caveats: Patients were compared with controls for CD8+ Simpson's diversity, and no significant difference emerged. Patients and controls had in common twenty-nine CD8+ CDR3 sequences.

The CDR3 loop spans 12 amino acids. Germline V gene lookup returns CDR1 DFQATT and CDR2 SNEGSKA (reference sequence). Profiles of TCR beta VDJ and CDR3 were generated from a genomic DNA template. TCRdb reprocessed the reads via MiXCR and lists one record per CDR3 protein. The data hold 300,000 or so distinct CDR3 sequences, with 45% to 65% observed a single time. An expansion of CD8+CD57+ cells by flow cytometry had been shown in patients chosen for sequencing. A remark on this clonotype: Its matching antigen is unknown. One end of the junction fails to match germline, which may point to a read error.

The sequencing sample was made of sorted CD4+, CD8+, or CD8+CD57+ T cells (not recorded which) from PBMCs. The origin of this receptor is a human donor with aplastic anemia. The chain joins TRBV20-1 to TRBJ2-1; D tentatively fits TRBD1 or TRBD2 (5 bases each). The CDR3 DNA sequence: TGCAGTGCTAGAGACGAGGGGAATGAGCAGCTCTTC. It yields the protein CSARDEGNEQLF.